This T cell receptor (beta chain) was profiled in a study of blood T cell repertoires in COVID-19. CDR3 length equals 16 residues. CDR1 and CDR2 (germline): SGHRS, YFSETQ. The ends lost 3 bases at V and 4 bases at J; junction bases unmatched: 4. The repertoire was sequenced with immunoSEQ multiplex PCR; TCRdb's copy has only in-frame clones and lacks some. The table records more than 200,000 clones, less than 90% of them present only once. The chain uses TRBV5-1 and TRBJ2-5; TRBD2 aligns across 15 bases. Sequencing used peripheral blood. The clonotype comes from a woman aged 70-85 years with active or convalescent COVID-19. The CDR3 loop is CASSWTSGGAPETQYF. The DNA for the CDR3 is TGCGCCAGCAGCTGGACTAGCGGGGGGGCCCCAGAGACCCAGTACTTC.